This T cell receptor (beta chain) was recorded in a study of T cells in localized non-small cell lung cancer. Only in-frame clones appear in the TCRdb table, and some are missing; sequencing was by immunoSEQ multiplex PCR. The sample gives 100,000 to 150,000 clones, more than 70% of which show up once; over 1.5% is in the top ten. Sequenced material: peripheral blood, taken before any cancer treatment. The receptor's source is an older female donor with stage I lung adenocarcinoma.

The CDR3: CAISEMRELSEQFF. Here the CDR3 DNA reads TGTGCCATCAGTGAGATGCGGGAGCTTAGTGAGCAGTTCTTC. This chain connects TRBV10-3 to TRBJ2-1; 7 bases align to TRBD2. The trim removed 2 bases at V and 9 bases at J, leaving 7 bases unmatched. The CDR3 is 14 amino acids. Per the germline V gene, CDR1 is ENHRY and CDR2 is SYGVKD.